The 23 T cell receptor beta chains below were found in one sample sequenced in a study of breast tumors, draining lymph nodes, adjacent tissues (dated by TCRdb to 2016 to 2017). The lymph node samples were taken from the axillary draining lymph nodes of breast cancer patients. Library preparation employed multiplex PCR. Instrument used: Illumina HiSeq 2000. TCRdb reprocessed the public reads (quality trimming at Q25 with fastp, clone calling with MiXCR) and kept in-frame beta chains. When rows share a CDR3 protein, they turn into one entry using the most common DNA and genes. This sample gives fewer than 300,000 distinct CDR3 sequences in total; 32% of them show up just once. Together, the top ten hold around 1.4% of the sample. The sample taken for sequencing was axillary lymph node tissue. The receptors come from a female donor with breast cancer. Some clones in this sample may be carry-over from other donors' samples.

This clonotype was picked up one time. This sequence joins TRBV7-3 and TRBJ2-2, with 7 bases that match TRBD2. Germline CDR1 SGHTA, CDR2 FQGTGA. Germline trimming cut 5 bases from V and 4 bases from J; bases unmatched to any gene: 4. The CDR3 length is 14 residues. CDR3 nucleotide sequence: TGTGCCAGCAGCGTCGGGGGGTCCACCGGGGAGCTGTTTTTT. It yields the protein CASSVGGSTGELFF.

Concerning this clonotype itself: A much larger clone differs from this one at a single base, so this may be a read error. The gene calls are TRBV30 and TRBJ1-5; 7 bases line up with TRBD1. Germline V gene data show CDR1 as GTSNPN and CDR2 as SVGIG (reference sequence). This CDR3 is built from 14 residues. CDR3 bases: TGTGCCCGGAGAGGACAGGCGAGCAATCAGCCCCAGCATTTT. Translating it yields CARRGQASNQPQHF.

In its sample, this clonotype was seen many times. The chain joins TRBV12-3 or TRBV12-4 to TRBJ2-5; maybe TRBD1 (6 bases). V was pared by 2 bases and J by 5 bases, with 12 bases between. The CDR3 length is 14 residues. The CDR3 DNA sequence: TGTGCCAGCAGTTTATGGGGGCGCGATGAGACCCAGTACTTC. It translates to CASSLWGRDETQYF.

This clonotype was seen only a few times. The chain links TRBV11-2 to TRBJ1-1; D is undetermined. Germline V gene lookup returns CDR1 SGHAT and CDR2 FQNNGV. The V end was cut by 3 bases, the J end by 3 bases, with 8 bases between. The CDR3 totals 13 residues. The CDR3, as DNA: TGTGCCAGCAGCTTTCTGAGGGACACTGAAGCTTTCTTT. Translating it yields CASSFLRDTEAFF.

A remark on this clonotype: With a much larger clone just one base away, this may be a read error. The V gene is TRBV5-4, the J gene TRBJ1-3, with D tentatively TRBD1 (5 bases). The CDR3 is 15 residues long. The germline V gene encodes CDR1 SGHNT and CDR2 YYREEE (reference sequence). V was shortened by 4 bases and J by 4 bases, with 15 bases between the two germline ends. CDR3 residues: CASSRGTAEGNTIYF. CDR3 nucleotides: TGTGCCAGCAGCCGCGGGACTGCGGAAGGAAACACCATATATTTT.

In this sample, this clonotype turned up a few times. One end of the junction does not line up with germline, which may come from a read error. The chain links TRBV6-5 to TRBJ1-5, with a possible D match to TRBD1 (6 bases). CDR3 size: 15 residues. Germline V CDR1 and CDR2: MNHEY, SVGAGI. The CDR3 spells CASSHSGGAGQPQHF. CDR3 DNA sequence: TGTGCCAGCAGTCACTCGGGGGGGGCTGGTCAGCCCCAGCATTTT.

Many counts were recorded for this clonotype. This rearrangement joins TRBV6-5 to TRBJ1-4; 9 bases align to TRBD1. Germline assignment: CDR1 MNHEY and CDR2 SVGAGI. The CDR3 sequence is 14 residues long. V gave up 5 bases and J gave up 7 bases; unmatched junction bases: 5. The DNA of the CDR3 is TGTGCCAGCAGTAACAGGGGGCTTCTTGAAAAACTGTTTTTT. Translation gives CASSNRGLLEKLFF.

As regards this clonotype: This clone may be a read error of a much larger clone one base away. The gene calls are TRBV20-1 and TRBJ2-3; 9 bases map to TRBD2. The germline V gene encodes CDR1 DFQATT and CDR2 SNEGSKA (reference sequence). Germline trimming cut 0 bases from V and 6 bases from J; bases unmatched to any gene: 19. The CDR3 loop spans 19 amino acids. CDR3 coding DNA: TGCAGTGCTAGAGATAAGGTAGCGGGAGCGGGGGAGGTGTTTGATACGCAGTATTTT. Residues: CSARDKVAGAGEVFDTQYF.

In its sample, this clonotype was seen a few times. CDR3 nucleotide sequence: TGCGCCAGCAGTGTCCGGGATAGGGGTGAAGCTTTCTTT. Translating gives CASSVRDRGEAFF. V usage is TRBV10-2 and J usage is TRBJ1-1; TRBD1 might be the D (5 bases). V lost 4 bases and J lost 7, with 13 bases in between. This CDR3 region has 13 residues. The germline gives CDR1 WSHSY, CDR2 SAAADI.

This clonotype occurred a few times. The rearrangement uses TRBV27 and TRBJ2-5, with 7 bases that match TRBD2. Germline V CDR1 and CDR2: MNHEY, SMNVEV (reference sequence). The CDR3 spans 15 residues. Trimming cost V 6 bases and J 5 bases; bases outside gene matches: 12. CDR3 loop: CASSRDRGDRETQYF. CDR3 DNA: TGTGCCAGCAGCCGTGATCGGGGGGATCGCGAGACCCAGTACTTC.

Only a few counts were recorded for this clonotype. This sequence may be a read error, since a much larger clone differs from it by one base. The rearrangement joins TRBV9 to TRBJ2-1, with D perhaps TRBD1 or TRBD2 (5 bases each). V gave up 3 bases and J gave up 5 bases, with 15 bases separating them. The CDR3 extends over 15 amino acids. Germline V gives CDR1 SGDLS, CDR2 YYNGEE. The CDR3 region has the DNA TGTGCCAGCAGCGGCCCTAAGTCGGGGCACAATGAGCAGTTCTTC. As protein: CASSGPKSGHNEQFF.

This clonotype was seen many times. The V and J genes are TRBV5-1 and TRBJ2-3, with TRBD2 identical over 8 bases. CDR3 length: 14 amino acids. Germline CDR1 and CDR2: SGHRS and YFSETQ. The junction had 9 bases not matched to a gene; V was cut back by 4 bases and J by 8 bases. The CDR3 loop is CASSPGLGLTTQYF. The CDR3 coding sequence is TGCGCCAGCAGCCCGGGACTAGGATTAACTACGCAGTATTTT. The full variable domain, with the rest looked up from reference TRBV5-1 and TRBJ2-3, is KAGVTQTPRYLIKTRGQQVTLSCSPISGHRSVSWYQQTPGQGLQFLFEYFSETQRNKGNFPGRFSGRQFSNSRSEMNVSTLELGDSALYLCASSPGLGLTTQYFGPGTRLTVL.

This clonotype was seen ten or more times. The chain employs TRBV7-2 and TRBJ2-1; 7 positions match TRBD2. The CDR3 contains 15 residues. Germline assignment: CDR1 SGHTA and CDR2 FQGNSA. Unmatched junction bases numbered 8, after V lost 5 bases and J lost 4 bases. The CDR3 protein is CASSASGMYYNEQFF. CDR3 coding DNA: TGTGCCAGCAGCGCAAGCGGGATGTATTACAATGAGCAGTTCTTC.

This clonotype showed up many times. This chain's CDR3 is CASSRAGAANEKLFF. In DNA form, the CDR3 reads TGTGCCAGCAGCCGTGCGGGGGCCGCTAATGAAAAACTGTTTTTT. V usage is TRBV5-5 and J usage is TRBJ1-4; the D gene is possibly TRBD1 (6 bases). The ends were cut back, 4 bases at V and 3 bases at J, with 13 bases in the middle. This CDR3 contains 15 residues. Germline CDR1 is SGHKS and CDR2 is YYEKEE (reference sequence).

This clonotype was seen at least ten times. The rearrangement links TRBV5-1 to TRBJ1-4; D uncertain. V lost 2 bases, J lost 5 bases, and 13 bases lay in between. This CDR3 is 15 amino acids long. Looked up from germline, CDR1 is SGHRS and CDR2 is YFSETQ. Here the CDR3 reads CASSFTGHQNEKLFF. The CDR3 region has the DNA TGCGCCAGCAGCTTCACCGGGCACCAGAATGAAAAACTGTTTTTT.

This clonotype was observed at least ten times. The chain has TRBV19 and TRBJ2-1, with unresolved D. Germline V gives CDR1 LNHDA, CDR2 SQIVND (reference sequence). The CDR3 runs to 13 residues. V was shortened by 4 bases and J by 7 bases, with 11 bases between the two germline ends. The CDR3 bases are TGTGCCAGTAGTACCCAGATAGGGAATGAGCAGTTCTTC. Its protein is CASSTQIGNEQFF.

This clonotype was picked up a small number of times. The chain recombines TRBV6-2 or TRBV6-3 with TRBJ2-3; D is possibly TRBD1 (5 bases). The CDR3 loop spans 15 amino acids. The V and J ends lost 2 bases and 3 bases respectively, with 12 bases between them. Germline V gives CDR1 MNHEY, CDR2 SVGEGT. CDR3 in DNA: TGTGCCAGCAGTTACGGGCAGGGCGATACAGATACGCAGTATTTT. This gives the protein CASSYGQGDTDTQYF.

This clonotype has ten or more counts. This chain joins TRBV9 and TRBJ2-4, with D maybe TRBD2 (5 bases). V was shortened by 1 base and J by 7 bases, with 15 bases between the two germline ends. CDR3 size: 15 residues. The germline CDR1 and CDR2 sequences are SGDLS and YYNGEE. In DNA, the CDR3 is TGTGCCAGCAGCGTATCGGGCCAAGGGAGTAACATTCAGTACTTC. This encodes CASSVSGQGSNIQYF.

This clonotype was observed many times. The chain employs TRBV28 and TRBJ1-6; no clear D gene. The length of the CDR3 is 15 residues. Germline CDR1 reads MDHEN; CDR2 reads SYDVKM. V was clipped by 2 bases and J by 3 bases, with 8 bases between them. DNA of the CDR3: TGTGCCAGCAGTTTAAAGGGCAGCTATAATTCACCCCTCCACTTT. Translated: CASSLKGSYNSPLHF.

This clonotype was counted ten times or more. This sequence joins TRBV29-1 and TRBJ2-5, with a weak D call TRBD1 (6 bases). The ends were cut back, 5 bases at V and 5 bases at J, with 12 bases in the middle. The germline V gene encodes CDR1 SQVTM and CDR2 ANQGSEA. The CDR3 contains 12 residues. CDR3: CSVLRGGETQYF. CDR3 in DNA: TGCAGCGTTCTCAGGGGTGGGGAGACCCAGTACTTC.

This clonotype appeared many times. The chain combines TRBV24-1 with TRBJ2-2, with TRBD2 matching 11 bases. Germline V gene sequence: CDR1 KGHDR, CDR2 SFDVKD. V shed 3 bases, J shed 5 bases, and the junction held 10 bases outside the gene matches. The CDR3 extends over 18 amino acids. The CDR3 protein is CATSDPELAGVGTGELFF. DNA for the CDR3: TGTGCCACCAGTGATCCGGAACTAGCGGGAGTTGGGACCGGGGAGCTGTTTTTT.

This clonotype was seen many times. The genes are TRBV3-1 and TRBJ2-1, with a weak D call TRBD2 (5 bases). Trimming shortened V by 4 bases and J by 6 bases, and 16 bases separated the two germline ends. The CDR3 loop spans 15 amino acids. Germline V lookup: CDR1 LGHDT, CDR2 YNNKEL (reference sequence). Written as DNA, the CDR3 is TGTGCCAGCAGCCCCCGGGGAGCCAGCCGCAATGAGCAGTTCTTC. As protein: CASSPRGASRNEQFF.

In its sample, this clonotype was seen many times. CDR3 loop: CASSLWEGRDGYTF. DNA for the CDR3: TGTGCCAGCAGTTTATGGGAGGGACGGGATGGCTACACCTTC. The chain uses TRBV28 and TRBJ1-2; perhaps TRBD1 as D (5 bases). Looked up from germline, CDR1 is MDHEN and CDR2 is SYDVKM. CDR3 length: 14 amino acids. With 0 bases removed from V and 6 bases from J, the gap between germline ends came to 11 bases.